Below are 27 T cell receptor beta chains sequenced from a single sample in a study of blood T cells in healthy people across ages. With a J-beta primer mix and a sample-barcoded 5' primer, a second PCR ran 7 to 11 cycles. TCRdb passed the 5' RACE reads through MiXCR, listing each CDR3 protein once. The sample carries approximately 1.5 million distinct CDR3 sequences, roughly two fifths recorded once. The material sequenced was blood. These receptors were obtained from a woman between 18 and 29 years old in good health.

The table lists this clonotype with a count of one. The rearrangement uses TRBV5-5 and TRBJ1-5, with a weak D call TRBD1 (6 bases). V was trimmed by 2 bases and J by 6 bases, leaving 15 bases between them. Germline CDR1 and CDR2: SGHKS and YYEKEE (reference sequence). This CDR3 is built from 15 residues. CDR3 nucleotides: TGTGCCAGCAGCTTTTCAGGGGAGTTTACTCAGCCCCAGCATTTT. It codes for CASSFSGEFTQPQHF.

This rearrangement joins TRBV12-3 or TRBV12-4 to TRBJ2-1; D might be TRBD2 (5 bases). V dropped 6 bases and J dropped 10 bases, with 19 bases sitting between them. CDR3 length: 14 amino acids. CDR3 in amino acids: CASSQPRRGHEQFF. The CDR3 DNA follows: TGTGCCAGCAGCCAACCAAGGAGAGGGCACGAGCAGTTCTTC.

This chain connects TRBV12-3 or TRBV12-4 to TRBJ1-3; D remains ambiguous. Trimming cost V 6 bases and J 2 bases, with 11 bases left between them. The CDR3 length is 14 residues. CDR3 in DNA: TGTGCCAGCAGCCCACAGAGGACTGGAAACACCATATATTTT. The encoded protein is CASSPQRTGNTIYF.

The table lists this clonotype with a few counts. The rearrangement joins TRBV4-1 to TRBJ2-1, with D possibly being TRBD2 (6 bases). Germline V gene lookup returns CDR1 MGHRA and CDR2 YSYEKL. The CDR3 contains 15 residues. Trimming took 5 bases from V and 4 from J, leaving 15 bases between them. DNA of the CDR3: TGCGCCAGCAGCTACTACGGGGGAAAGTACAATGAGCAGTTCTTC. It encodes CASSYYGGKYNEQFF.

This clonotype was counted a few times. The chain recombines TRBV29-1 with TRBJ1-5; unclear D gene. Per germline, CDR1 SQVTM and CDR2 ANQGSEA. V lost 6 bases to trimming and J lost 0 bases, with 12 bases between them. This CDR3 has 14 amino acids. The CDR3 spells CSVLLPLSNQPQHF. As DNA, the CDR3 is TGCAGCGTCCTTCTGCCACTTAGCAATCAGCCCCAGCATTTT.

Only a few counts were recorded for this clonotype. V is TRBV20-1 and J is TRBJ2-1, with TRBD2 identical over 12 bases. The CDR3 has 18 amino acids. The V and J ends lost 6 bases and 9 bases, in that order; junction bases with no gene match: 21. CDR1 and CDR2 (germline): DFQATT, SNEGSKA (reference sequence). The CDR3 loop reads CSAPSLTSGGSSEGEQFF. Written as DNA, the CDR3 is TGCAGTGCCCCATCTCTGACTAGCGGGGGATCCTCGGAGGGTGAGCAGTTCTTC.

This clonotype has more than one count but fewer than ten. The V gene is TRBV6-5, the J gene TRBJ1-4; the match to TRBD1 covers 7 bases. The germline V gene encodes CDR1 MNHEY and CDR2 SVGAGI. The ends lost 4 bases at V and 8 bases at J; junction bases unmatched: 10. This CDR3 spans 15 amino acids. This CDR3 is CASSSTGRTKEKLFF. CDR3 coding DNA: TGTGCCAGCAGTTCGACAGGGCGAACCAAAGAAAAACTGTTTTTT.

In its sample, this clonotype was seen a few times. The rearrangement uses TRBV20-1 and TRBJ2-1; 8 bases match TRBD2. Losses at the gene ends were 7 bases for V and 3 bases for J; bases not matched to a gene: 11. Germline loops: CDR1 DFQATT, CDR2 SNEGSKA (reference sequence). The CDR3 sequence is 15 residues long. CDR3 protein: CSVRRGSGDYNEQFF. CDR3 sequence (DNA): TGCAGTGTCCGCCGGGGTAGCGGGGACTACAATGAGCAGTTCTTC.

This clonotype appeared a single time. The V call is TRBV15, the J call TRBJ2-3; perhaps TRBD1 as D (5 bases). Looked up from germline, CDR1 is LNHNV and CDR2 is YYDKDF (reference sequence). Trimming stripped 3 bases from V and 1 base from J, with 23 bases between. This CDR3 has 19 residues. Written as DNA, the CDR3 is TGTGCCACCAGCAGTGAAGCCCCCAGAAGTAAAGGGGGCACAGATACGCAGTATTTT. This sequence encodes CATSSEAPRSKGGTDTQYF.

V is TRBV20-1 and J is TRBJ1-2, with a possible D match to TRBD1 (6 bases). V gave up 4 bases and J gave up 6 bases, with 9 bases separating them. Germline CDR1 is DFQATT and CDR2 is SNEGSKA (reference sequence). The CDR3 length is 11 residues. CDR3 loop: CSANQGNGYTF. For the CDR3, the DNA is TGCAGTGCTAATCAGGGGAATGGCTACACCTTC.

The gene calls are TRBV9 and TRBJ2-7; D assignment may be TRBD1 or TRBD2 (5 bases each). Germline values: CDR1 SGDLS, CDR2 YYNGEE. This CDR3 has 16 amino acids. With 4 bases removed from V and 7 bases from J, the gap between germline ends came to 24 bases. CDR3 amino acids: CASSPPSLWGLDEQYF. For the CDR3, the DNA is TGTGCCAGCAGCCCCCCTAGTCTCTGGGGGTTGGATGAGCAGTACTTC.

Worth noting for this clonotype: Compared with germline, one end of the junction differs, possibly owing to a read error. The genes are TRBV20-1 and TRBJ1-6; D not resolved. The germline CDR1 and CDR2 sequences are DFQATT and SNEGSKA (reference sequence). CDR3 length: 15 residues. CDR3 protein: CSATKGSGYNSPLPF. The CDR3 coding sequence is TGCAGTGCCACGAAAGGATCTGGCTATAATTCACCCCTCCCCTTT.

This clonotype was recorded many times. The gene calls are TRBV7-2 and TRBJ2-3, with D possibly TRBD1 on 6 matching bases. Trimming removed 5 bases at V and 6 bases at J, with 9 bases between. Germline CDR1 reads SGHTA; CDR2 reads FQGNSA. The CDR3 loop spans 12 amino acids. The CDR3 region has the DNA TGTGCCAGCAGCGCTACAGGGGATACGCAGTATTTT. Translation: CASSATGDTQYF. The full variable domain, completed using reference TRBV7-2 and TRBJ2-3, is GAGVSQSPSNKVTEKGKDVELRCDPISGHTALYWYRQSLGQGLEFLIYFQGNSAPDKSGLPSDRFSAERTGGSVSTLTIQRTQQEDSAVYLCASSATGDTQYFGPGTRLTVL.

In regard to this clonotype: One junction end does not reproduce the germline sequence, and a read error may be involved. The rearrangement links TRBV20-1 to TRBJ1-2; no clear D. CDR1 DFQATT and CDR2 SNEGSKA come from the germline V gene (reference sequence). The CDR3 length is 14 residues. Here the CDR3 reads CSASPAVANYGHTF. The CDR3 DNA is TGCAGTGCTAGTCCGGCGGTCGCTAACTATGGCCACACCTTC.

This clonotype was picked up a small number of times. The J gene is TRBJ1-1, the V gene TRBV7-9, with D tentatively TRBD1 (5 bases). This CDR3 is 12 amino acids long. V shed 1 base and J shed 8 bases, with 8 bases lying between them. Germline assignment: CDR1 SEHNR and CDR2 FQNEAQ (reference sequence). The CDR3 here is CASSLVTEEAFF. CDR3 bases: TGTGCCAGCAGCTTAGTGACAGAAGAAGCTTTCTTT. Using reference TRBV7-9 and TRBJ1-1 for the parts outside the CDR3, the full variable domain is DTGVSQNPRHKITKRGQNVTFRCDPISEHNRLYWYRQTLGQGPEFLTYFQNEAQLEKSRLLSDRFSAERPKGSFSTLEIQRTEQGDSAMYLCASSLVTEEAFFGQGTRLTVV.

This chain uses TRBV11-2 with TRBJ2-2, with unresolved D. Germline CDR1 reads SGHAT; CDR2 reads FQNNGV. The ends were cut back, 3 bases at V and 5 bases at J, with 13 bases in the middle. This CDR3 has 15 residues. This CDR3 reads CASSFWIGLTGELFF. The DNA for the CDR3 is TGTGCCAGCAGCTTTTGGATAGGGTTAACCGGGGAGCTGTTTTTT.

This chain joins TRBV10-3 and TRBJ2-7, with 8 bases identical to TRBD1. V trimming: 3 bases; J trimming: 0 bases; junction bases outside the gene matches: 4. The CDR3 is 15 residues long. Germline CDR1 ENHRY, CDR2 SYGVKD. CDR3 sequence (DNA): TGTGCCATCAGTGAACTGGACAGGGTCTCCTACGAGCAGTACTTC. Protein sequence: CAISELDRVSYEQYF.

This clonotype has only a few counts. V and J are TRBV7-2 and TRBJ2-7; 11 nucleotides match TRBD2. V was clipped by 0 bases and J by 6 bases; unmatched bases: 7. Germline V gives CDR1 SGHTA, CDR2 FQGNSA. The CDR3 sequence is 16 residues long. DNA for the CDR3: TGTGCCAGCAGCTTAGCGACTAGCGGGACACCCTTCGAGCAGTACTTC. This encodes CASSLATSGTPFEQYF.

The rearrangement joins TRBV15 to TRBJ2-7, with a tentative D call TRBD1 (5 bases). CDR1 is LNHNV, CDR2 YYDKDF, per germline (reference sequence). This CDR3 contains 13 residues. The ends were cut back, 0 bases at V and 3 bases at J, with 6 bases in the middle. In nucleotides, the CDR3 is TGTGCCACCAGCAGAGACGACAGCTACGAGCAGTACTTC. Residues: CATSRDDSYEQYF.

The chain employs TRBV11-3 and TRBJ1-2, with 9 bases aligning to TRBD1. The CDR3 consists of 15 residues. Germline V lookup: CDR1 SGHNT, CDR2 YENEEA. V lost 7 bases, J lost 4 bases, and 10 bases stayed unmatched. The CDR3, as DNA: TGTGCCAGCAACCAGGACAGGGGAGAGGTCTATGGCTACACCTTC. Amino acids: CASNQDRGEVYGYTF.

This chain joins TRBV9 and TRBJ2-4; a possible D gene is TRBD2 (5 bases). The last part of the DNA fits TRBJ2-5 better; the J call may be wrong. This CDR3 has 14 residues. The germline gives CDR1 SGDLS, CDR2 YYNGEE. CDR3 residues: CASSPSGKGETQYF. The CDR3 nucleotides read TGTGCCAGCAGCCCGTCCGGGAAGGGTGAGACCCAGTACTTC.

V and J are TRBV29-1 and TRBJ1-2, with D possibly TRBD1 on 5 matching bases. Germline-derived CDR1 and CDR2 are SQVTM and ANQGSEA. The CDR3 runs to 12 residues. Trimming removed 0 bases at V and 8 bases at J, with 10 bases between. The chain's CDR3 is CSVEDQRGGYTF. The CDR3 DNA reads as TGCAGCGTTGAAGATCAAAGGGGCGGCTACACCTTC.

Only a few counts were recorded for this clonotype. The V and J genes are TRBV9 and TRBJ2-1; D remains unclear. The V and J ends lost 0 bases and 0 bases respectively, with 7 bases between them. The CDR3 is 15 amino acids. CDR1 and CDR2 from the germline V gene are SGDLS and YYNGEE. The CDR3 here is CASSVDGFSYNEQFF. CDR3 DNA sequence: TGTGCCAGCAGCGTAGACGGATTCTCCTACAATGAGCAGTTCTTC.

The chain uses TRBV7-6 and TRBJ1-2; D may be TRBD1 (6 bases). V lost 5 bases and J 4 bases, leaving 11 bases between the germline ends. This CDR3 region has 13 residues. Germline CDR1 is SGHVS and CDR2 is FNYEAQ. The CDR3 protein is CASSDTGFYGYTF. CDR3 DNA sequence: TGTGCCAGCAGCGATACAGGGTTCTATGGCTACACCTTC.

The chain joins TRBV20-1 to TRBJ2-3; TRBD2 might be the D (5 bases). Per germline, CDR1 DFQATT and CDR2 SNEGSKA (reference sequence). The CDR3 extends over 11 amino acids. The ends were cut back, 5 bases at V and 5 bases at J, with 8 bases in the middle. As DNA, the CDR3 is TGCAGTGCTGACCGGGGAGATACGCAGTATTTT. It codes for CSADRGDTQYF.

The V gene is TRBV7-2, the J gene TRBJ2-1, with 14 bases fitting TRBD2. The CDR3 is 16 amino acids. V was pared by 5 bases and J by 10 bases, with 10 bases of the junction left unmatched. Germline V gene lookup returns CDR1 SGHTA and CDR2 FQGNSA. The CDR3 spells CASSRDLTSGRGEQFF. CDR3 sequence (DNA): TGTGCCAGCAGCAGAGATTTGACTAGCGGGAGGGGCGAGCAGTTCTTC.

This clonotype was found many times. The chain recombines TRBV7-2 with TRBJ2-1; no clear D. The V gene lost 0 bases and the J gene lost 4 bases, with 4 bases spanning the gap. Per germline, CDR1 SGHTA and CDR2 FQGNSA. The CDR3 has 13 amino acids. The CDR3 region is CASSLAPYNEQFF. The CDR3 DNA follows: TGTGCCAGCAGCTTAGCTCCGTACAATGAGCAGTTCTTC.